A single sample gave rise to the 30 T cell receptor beta chains below, sequenced in a study of shared clonotypes between healthy human individuals. The method was immunoSEQ multiplex PCR; TCRdb's version includes in-frame clones alone and lacks a portion of them. Here the sample spans about 610,000 clones, more than 95% being singletons. Sequencing input: naive CD4+ T cells sorted from blood. Subset: CD45RA+ positively selected. The receptors come from a woman between 25 and 40 years old in good health.

The rearrangement joins TRBV27 to TRBJ2-3; 12 nucleotides match TRBD2. V shed 6 bases and J 3 bases; nucleotides not matched to a gene: 4. The germline gives CDR1 MNHEY, CDR2 SMNVEV (reference sequence). The CDR3 consists of 15 residues. The CDR3 nucleotides are TGTGCCAGCAGACTAGCGGGAGGTTGGACAGATACGCAGTATTTT. Protein product: CASRLAGGWTDTQYF.

J is TRBJ2-2 and V is TRBV5-1; possibly TRBD1 for D (5 bases). CDR1 and CDR2 from the germline V gene are SGHRS and YFSETQ. Trimming removed 1 base from V and 3 bases from J, with 10 bases in between. CDR3 length: 15 residues. As DNA, the CDR3 is TGCGCCAGCAGCTTGACACAGGAGCACACCGGGGAGCTGTTTTTT. This gives the protein CASSLTQEHTGELFF.

This rearrangement joins TRBV29-1 to TRBJ2-3; TRBD2 aligns across 14 bases. This CDR3 region has 14 residues. With 7 bases clipped from V and 9 bases from J, the junction kept 9 bases outside the gene matches. The germline gives CDR1 SQVTM, CDR2 ANQGSEA. Written as DNA, the CDR3 is TGCAGCGCCTCGGGACTAGCGGGAGTTGGAACGCAGTATTTT. Translating it yields CSASGLAGVGTQYF.

This chain connects TRBV7-2 to TRBJ2-4; D unclear. Germline CDR1 SGHTA, CDR2 FQGNSA. There are 19 residues in the CDR3. V was shortened by 5 bases and J by 0 bases, with 23 bases between the two germline ends. CDR3 protein: CASSKTSGSSNGAKNIQYF. CDR3 bases: TGTGCCAGCAGCAAGACCTCCGGGTCGAGCAACGGAGCCAAAAACATTCAGTACTTC.

V gene TRBV6-5 combines with J gene TRBJ2-7; 10 bases are shared with TRBD2. The CDR3 has 14 residues. Germline V gives CDR1 MNHEY, CDR2 SVGAGI. With V trimmed by 6 bases and J by 2 bases, 4 bases remained unmatched. The CDR3 sequence: CASSPGTSAYEQYF. The CDR3 nucleotides read TGTGCCAGCAGCCCCGGGACTAGCGCCTACGAGCAGTACTTC.

As DNA, the CDR3 is TGTGCCAGCAGCTTGACGGCTTCGAACACTGAAGCTTTCTTT. Its translation is CASSLTASNTEAFF. The chain links TRBV7-9 to TRBJ1-1; D call uncertain. V was pared by 3 bases and J by 1 base, with 9 bases between. Germline V CDR1 and CDR2: SEHNR, FQNEAQ (reference sequence). The CDR3 loop spans 14 amino acids.

The chain joins TRBV27 to TRBJ2-2, with D uncertain. Germline assignment: CDR1 MNHEY and CDR2 SMNVEV (reference sequence). The CDR3 has 14 residues. V dropped 5 bases and J dropped 4 bases, with 11 bases sitting between them. The CDR3 DNA sequence: TGTGCCAGCAGTCCACAACTTCGCACCGGGGAGCTGTTTTTT. Translation: CASSPQLRTGELFF.

The chain has TRBV19 and TRBJ2-7; TRBD2 matches at 8 bases. Losses at the gene ends were 5 bases for V and 5 bases for J; bases not matched to a gene: 8. CDR3 length equals 14 residues. In germline, CDR1 is LNHDA, CDR2 SQIVND (reference sequence). This CDR3 is CASSFKREFHEQYF. The CDR3 coding sequence is TGTGCCAGTAGTTTCAAGCGGGAGTTCCACGAGCAGTACTTC. The full variable domain, its missing parts supplied by reference TRBV19 and TRBJ2-7, is DGGITQSPKYLFRKEGQNVTLSCEQNLNHDAMYWYRQDPGQGLRLIYYSQIVNDFQKGDIAEGYSVSREKKESFPLTVTSAQKNPTAFYLCASSFKREFHEQYFGPGTRLTVT.

Turning to this clone: Other DNA sequences in this specimen translate into the identical CDR3. The chain uses TRBV11-2 and TRBJ2-4; perhaps TRBD2 as D (5 bases). V was trimmed by 3 bases and J by 0 bases, leaving 6 bases between them. CDR1 SGHAT and CDR2 FQNNGV come from the germline V gene. The CDR3 covers 14 residues. The CDR3 bases are TGTGCCAGCAGCTTCGGACTAGCCAAAAACATTCAGTACTTC. The encoded protein is CASSFGLAKNIQYF.

The chain is built from TRBV27 and TRBJ2-1; 10 bases map to TRBD2. CDR3 length: 15 residues. The V segment lost 5 bases and the J segment 1 base; nucleotides outside the gene matches: 2. The germline V gene encodes CDR1 MNHEY and CDR2 SMNVEV (reference sequence). In nucleotides, the CDR3 is TGTGCCAGCAGTCCGGGACTAGCGTCCTACAATGAGCAGTTCTTC. Translation gives CASSPGLASYNEQFF.

This chain uses TRBV7-2 with TRBJ2-5; D gene unclear. Germline V gene lookup returns CDR1 SGHTA and CDR2 FQGNSA. Trimming took off 3 bases at V and 5 bases at J, with 7 bases between the two ends. The CDR3 has 12 residues. CDR3 loop: CASSFLMETQYF. CDR3 nucleotide sequence: TGTGCCAGCAGCTTCCTGATGGAGACCCAGTACTTC.

The chain is built from TRBV27 and TRBJ1-4; D perhaps matches TRBD1 (6 bases). The CDR3 runs 16 residues. Trimming pared 3 bases from V and 8 bases from J, leaving 19 bases between. CDR1 is MNHEY and CDR2 is SMNVEV in the germline V gene (reference sequence). The CDR3 loop is CASSFYRPGQGEKLFF. The CDR3, as DNA: TGTGCCAGCAGTTTTTACCGTCCGGGACAAGGAGAAAAACTGTTTTTT.

The rearrangement links TRBV6-1 to TRBJ2-7; 7 bases are shared with TRBD1. J lost 1 base, V lost 1 base, and 4 bases had no gene match. Germline loops: CDR1 MNHNS, CDR2 SASEGT. The CDR3 is 15 amino acids. CDR3 residues: CASSEVTGVSYEQYF. The CDR3 bases are TGTGCCAGCAGTGAAGTAACAGGGGTTTCCTACGAGCAGTACTTC.

The gene calls are TRBV7-6 and TRBJ2-1; 14 nucleotides agree with TRBD2. V lost 3 bases, J lost 5 bases, and 9 bases stayed unmatched. This CDR3 contains 18 residues. Germline loops: CDR1 SGHVS, CDR2 FNYEAQ. CDR3 sequence: CASSFPTGTSGSHNEQFF. The CDR3, as DNA: TGTGCCAGCAGCTTCCCCACCGGGACTAGCGGGAGTCACAATGAGCAGTTCTTC.

This chain connects TRBV6-1 to TRBJ2-5; the match to TRBD1 covers 7 bases. In germline, CDR1 is MNHNS, CDR2 SASEGT. The CDR3 extends over 16 amino acids. V lost 4 bases to trimming and J lost 4 bases; unmatched junction nucleotides: 12. Here the CDR3 reads CASSARQGPQLETQYF. In DNA, the CDR3 is TGTGCCAGCAGTGCCCGACAGGGACCGCAGTTAGAGACCCAGTACTTC.

The rearrangement links TRBV27 to TRBJ2-1; 10 bases agree with TRBD2. The germline gives CDR1 MNHEY, CDR2 SMNVEV (reference sequence). After removal of 5 bases from V and 2 bases from J, the junction contained 6 bases not matched to a gene. The length of the CDR3 is 16 residues. CDR3 sequence: CASSPDLAGAYNEQFF. For the CDR3, the DNA is TGTGCCAGCAGTCCCGATCTAGCGGGGGCCTACAATGAGCAGTTCTTC.

The rearrangement uses TRBV7-9 and TRBJ2-2, with 13 bases that match TRBD2. The CDR3 consists of 18 residues. CDR1 and CDR2 (germline): SEHNR, FQNEAQ (reference sequence). Trimming took 4 bases from V and 0 from J; bases not matched to a gene: 5. Here the CDR3 DNA reads TGTGCCAGCAGCTCACCGGGACTAGCGGGATCGAACACCGGGGAGCTGTTTTTT. Translated: CASSSPGLAGSNTGELFF. The full variable domain, completed using reference TRBV7-9 and TRBJ2-2, is DTGVSQNPRHKITKRGQNVTFRCDPISEHNRLYWYRQTLGQGPEFLTYFQNEAQLEKSRLLSDRFSAERPKGSFSTLEIQRTEQGDSAMYLCASSSPGLAGSNTGELFFGEGSRLTVL.

The CDR3 nucleotides are TGTGCCAGCAGCTCTAGCGGGAGGATCACCGGGGAGCTGTTTTTT. As protein: CASSSSGRITGELFF. The chain combines TRBV11-3 with TRBJ2-2, with TRBD2 identical over 11 bases. Germline V gives CDR1 SGHNT, CDR2 YENEEA. The CDR3 covers 15 residues. V shed 4 bases and J 4 bases; nucleotides not matched to a gene: 2.

The rearrangement links TRBV2 to TRBJ1-1; D perhaps matches TRBD1 (6 bases). Per germline, CDR1 SNHLY and CDR2 FYNNEI. Between the trimmed V and J ends, which lost 4 bases and 6 bases, there was a span of 18 bases. This CDR3 is 15 amino acids long. CDR3 DNA: TGTGCCAGCAGTGGGTATGGGAGGGGGAGGGCTGAAGCTTTCTTT. This codes for CASSGYGRGRAEAFF.

The sample holds one count of this clone. At the DNA level, this CDR3 is encoded by other sequences in the same sample as well. The chain employs TRBV28 and TRBJ2-3; no definite D call. The CDR3 contains 10 residues. Germline V lookup: CDR1 MDHEN, CDR2 SYDVKM. V lost 6 bases and J 2 bases, leaving 0 bases between the germline ends. This CDR3 is CASSTDTQYF. In nucleotides, the CDR3 is TGTGCCAGCAGCACAGATACGCAGTATTTT.

The chain recombines TRBV28 with TRBJ2-5; perhaps D is TRBD1 or TRBD2 (6 bases each). The DNA matches TRBJ2-7 better at its end, which makes the J call doubtful. In germline, CDR1 is MDHEN, CDR2 SYDVKM. The CDR3 consists of 16 residues. CDR3 bases: TGTGCCAGCAGCATCCCCGGGGGCGGAACGCCCTACGAGCAGTACTTC. This gives the protein CASSIPGGGTPYEQYF.

The chain joins TRBV6-1 to TRBJ2-7, with D possibly being TRBD2 (7 bases). The germline gives CDR1 MNHNS, CDR2 SASEGT. Trimming took off 8 bases at V and 9 bases at J, with 23 bases between the two ends. The CDR3 consists of 14 residues. The DNA of the CDR3 is TGTGCCAGCCGGGGGGCGGCTACTTCATGGTGGCAGTACTTC. Translated, it gives CASRGAATSWWQYF.

The gene calls are TRBV19 and TRBJ2-1; D may correspond to TRBD1 or TRBD2 (5 bases each). CDR1 and CDR2 (germline): LNHDA, SQIVND (reference sequence). There are 15 residues in the CDR3. V was trimmed by 5 bases and J by 6 bases, leaving 17 bases between them. The CDR3 here is CASSPGTDNVNEQFF. CDR3 nucleotide sequence: TGTGCCAGTAGTCCCGGGACCGATAACGTCAATGAGCAGTTCTTC. Based on the CDR3 plus reference TRBV19 and TRBJ2-1, the full variable domain is DGGITQSPKYLFRKEGQNVTLSCEQNLNHDAMYWYRQDPGQGLRLIYYSQIVNDFQKGDIAEGYSVSREKKESFPLTVTSAQKNPTAFYLCASSPGTDNVNEQFFGPGTRLTVL.

This chain links TRBV28 with TRBJ1-4; the D gene is possibly TRBD1 (6 bases). CDR1 is MDHEN, CDR2 SYDVKM, per germline. The CDR3 length is 15 residues. Trimming cost V 6 bases and J 5 bases, with 16 bases left between them. The CDR3 nucleotides read TGTGCCAGCAGCGCATCTACAGGGACGAATGAAAAACTGTTTTTT. It translates to CASSASTGTNEKLFF.

The chain has TRBV19 and TRBJ2-7; a possible D gene is TRBD1 (6 bases). Germline values: CDR1 LNHDA, CDR2 SQIVND (reference sequence). V shed 5 bases and J shed 5 bases, with 16 bases lying between them. CDR3 length: 14 amino acids. The CDR3: CASSLQGRTHEQYF. The DNA for the CDR3 is TGTGCCAGTAGTCTACAGGGTAGGACCCACGAGCAGTACTTC. The variable domain in full, with the rest retrieved from reference TRBV19 and TRBJ2-7, is DGGITQSPKYLFRKEGQNVTLSCEQNLNHDAMYWYRQDPGQGLRLIYYSQIVNDFQKGDIAEGYSVSREKKESFPLTVTSAQKNPTAFYLCASSLQGRTHEQYFGPGTRLTVT.

This clone was seen once. J is TRBJ2-5 and V is TRBV9; a possible D gene is TRBD2 (6 bases). The CDR3 extends over 14 amino acids. From germline, CDR1 is SGDLS and CDR2 YYNGEE. Trimming removed 4 bases at V and 5 bases at J, with 15 bases between. CDR3 protein: CASSLLPGGETQYF. The CDR3 DNA follows: TGTGCCAGCAGCCTCCTTCCTGGGGGGGAGACCCAGTACTTC.

This rearrangement joins TRBV10-3 to TRBJ1-2; 7 bases align to TRBD1. The CDR3 consists of 13 residues. Germline CDR1 is ENHRY and CDR2 is SYGVKD. V shed 7 bases, J shed 8 bases, and the junction held 10 bases outside the gene matches. The CDR3 DNA sequence: TGTGCCATCACCCGAGACAGGGAGGGGGGCTACACCTTC. Protein product: CAITRDREGGYTF.

J is TRBJ2-1 and V is TRBV6-1; 8 bases align to TRBD1. The V segment lost 7 bases and the J segment 4 bases; nucleotides outside the gene matches: 9. Germline values: CDR1 MNHNS, CDR2 SASEGT. This CDR3 contains 15 residues. The CDR3 region is CASKTGTGLYNEQFF. In DNA, the CDR3 is TGTGCCAGCAAAACCGGGACAGGATTATACAATGAGCAGTTCTTC.

Notes on this clone: At one end the junction does not follow the germline gene, possibly because of a read error. This rearrangement joins TRBV19 to TRBJ2-1; perhaps TRBD2 as D (6 bases). This CDR3 contains 16 residues. Per germline, CDR1 LNHDA and CDR2 SQIVND (reference sequence). The CDR3: CASSIPGGDRGNEQFF. The CDR3 DNA reads as TGTGCCAGCAGTATTCCGGGTGGGGACCGGGGGAATGAGCAGTTCTTC. Supplemented by reference TRBV19 and TRBJ2-1, the full variable domain reads DGGITQSPKYLFRKEGQNVTLSCEQNLNHDAMYWYRQDPGQGLRLIYYSQIVNDFQKGDIAEGYSVSREKKESFPLTVTSAQKNPTAFYLCASSIPGGDRGNEQFFGPGTRLTVL.

The chain joins TRBV7-9 to TRBJ1-1; no firm D call. V was pared by 1 base and J by 1 base, with 10 bases between. From germline, CDR1 is SEHNR and CDR2 FQNEAQ (reference sequence). This CDR3 contains 15 residues. The CDR3 is CASSLVPGRNTEAFF. The CDR3 DNA follows: TGTGCCAGCAGCTTAGTACCGGGTCGGAACACTGAAGCTTTCTTT.